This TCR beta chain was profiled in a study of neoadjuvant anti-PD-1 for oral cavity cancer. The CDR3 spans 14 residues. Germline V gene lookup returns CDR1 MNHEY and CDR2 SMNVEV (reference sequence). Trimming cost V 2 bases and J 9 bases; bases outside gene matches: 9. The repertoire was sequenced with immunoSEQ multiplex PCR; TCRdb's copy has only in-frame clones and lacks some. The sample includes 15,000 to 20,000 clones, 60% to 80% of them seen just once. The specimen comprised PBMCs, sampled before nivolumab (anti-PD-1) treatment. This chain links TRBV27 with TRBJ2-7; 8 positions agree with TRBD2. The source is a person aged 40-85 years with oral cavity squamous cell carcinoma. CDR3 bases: TGTGCCAGCAGTTTACAAGCGGGAGTTGTAGGGCAGTACTTC. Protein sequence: CASSLQAGVVGQYF.